This T cell receptor beta chain was recorded in a study of T-cell memory formation after mild COVID-19. This clonotype appeared a few times. Its antigen is not known. Each CDR3 protein gets one entry after TCRdb re-called the 5' RACE reads with MiXCR. The repertoire holds around 530,000 distinct CDR3 sequences, with less than 25% as singletons. Study results and caveats: Prior to infection, memory already included some responding clones, suggesting cross-reactive memory joined. Specificity for SARS-CoV-2 was not confirmed among the second-wave clones peaking on day 37.

This sequence was found in an adult woman who had mild COVID-19 (a few samples of this study predate the infection). Cell type and time point are not known. Sequenced input: PBMCs or a T cell subset sorted from them (not recorded which).

The CDR3 region has the DNA TGTGCCACCAGCAGAGACCAAGCTTCCTACGAGCAGTACTTC. Translating it yields CATSRDQASYEQYF. The rearrangement links TRBV15 to TRBJ2-7, with unresolved D. Germline CDR1 and CDR2: LNHNV and YYDKDF (reference sequence). This CDR3 comprises 14 residues. With 0 bases removed from V and 1 base from J, the gap between germline ends came to 7 bases. The variable domain in full, with the rest retrieved from reference TRBV15 and TRBJ2-7, is DAMVIQNPRYQVTQFGKPVTLSCSQTLNHNVMYWYQQKSSQAPKLLFHYYDKDFNNEADTPDNFQSRRPNTSFCFLDIRSPGLGDTAMYLCATSRDQASYEQYFGPGTRLTVT.